The 21 T cell receptor beta chains listed next were all sequenced from one sample in a study of beta chain features in type 1 diabetes. Study-wide results and limits: A moderate, significant TCRB CDR3 shortening appeared in type 1 diabetes across four CD4+ subsets.

The entirety of the isolated RNA underwent reverse transcription, so expressed TCRB transcripts were sequenced. Clones were sequenced by immunoSEQ multiplex PCR, and TCRdb holds only the in-frame ones, with some missing. The table shows 200,000 to 300,000 clones, with about 11% occurring only once. For these receptors, no antigen is known. Material for sequencing was naive CD4+ T cells from blood. The receptors here all came from a man under 40 with type 1 diabetes.

The chain couples TRBV18 to TRBJ1-5, with D maybe TRBD1 (5 bases). Per germline, CDR1 KGHSH and CDR2 LQKENI. The CDR3 sequence is 13 residues long. Trimming removed 6 bases from V and 5 bases from J, with 11 bases in between. This CDR3 is CASSEPGDQPQHF. For the CDR3, the DNA is TGTGCCAGCTCGGAGCCGGGGGATCAGCCCCAGCATTTT.

The CDR3 DNA sequence: TGTGCCAGCAGTCCGCAGGACAGGTCCACAGATACGCAGTATTTT. Amino acid sequence: CASSPQDRSTDTQYF. The chain couples TRBV25-1 to TRBJ2-3; 7 nucleotides agree with TRBD1. The CDR3 contains 15 residues. J gave up 2 bases and V 5 bases, and 7 bases lay outside the gene matches. Looked up from germline, CDR1 is MGHDK and CDR2 is SYGVNS.

This clone was picked up a small number of times. This chain joins TRBV7-9 and TRBJ1-1; D uncertain. Germline V gene lookup returns CDR1 SEHNR and CDR2 FQNEAQ (reference sequence). The V end was cut by 0 bases, the J end by 3 bases, with 14 bases between. The CDR3 covers 16 residues. CDR3 residues: CASSLAWGVRDTEAFF. In nucleotides, the CDR3 is TGTGCCAGCAGCTTAGCGTGGGGAGTACGGGACACTGAAGCTTTCTTT.

This chain joins TRBV5-1 and TRBJ2-1; D is ambiguous. The CDR3 is made up of 15 amino acids. V was clipped by 0 bases and J by 3 bases, with 10 bases between them. Germline CDR1 reads SGHRS; CDR2 reads YFSETQ. In DNA, the CDR3 is TGCGCCAGCAGCTTGGACTTCTTGAACTACAATGAGCAGTTCTTC. Protein sequence: CASSLDFLNYNEQFF.

The chain employs TRBV9 and TRBJ2-1; 9 bases are shared with TRBD1. This CDR3 is 15 amino acids long. The V and J ends lost 0 bases and 8 bases, in that order; junction bases with no gene match: 6. CDR1 is SGDLS and CDR2 is YYNGEE in the germline V gene. In DNA, the CDR3 is TGTGCCAGCAGCGTAGGGTGGACAGGGGCGCATGAGCAGTTCTTC. It yields the protein CASSVGWTGAHEQFF.

This clone was counted a few times. The chain recombines TRBV9 with TRBJ1-6, with TRBD1 matching 7 bases. Trimming removed 0 bases from V and 6 bases from J; junction bases left unmatched: 3. Looked up from germline, CDR1 is SGDLS and CDR2 is YYNGEE. The CDR3 contains 15 residues. The DNA for the CDR3 is TGTGCCAGCAGCGTAGAGGGACAGTTTAATTCACCCCTCCACTTT. This gives the protein CASSVEGQFNSPLHF. Looking up the rest from reference TRBV9 and TRBJ1-6 gives the full variable domain: DSGVTQTPKHLITATGQRVTLRCSPRSGDLSVYWYQQSLDQGLQFLIQYYNGEERAKGNILERFSAQQFPDLHSELNLSSLELGDSALYFCASSVEGQFNSPLHFGNGTRLTVT.

The rearrangement joins TRBV7-3 to TRBJ2-2; 9 bases fit TRBD2. Germline V lookup: CDR1 SGHTA, CDR2 FQGTGA. Unmatched junction bases numbered 9, after V lost 5 bases and J lost 5 bases. The CDR3 consists of 16 residues. The CDR3 DNA reads TGTGCCAGCAGCCAAAGGATAGCGGGGGTGACCGGGGAGCTGTTTTTT. This encodes CASSQRIAGVTGELFF.

Only a few counts were recorded for this clone. V and J are TRBV28 and TRBJ2-3, with 9 positions matching TRBD1. V was clipped by 3 bases and J by 3 bases; unmatched bases: 1. CDR1 and CDR2 from the germline V gene are MDHEN and SYDVKM. The CDR3 has 14 residues. In DNA, the CDR3 is TGTGCCAGCAGTTTTGGGACAGGGACAGATACGCAGTATTTT. Translating gives CASSFGTGTDTQYF.

J is TRBJ2-5 and V is TRBV4-1; D is unresolved. The CDR3 runs to 15 residues. Germline CDR1 MGHRA, CDR2 YSYEKL. With 1 base removed from V and 5 bases from J, the gap between germline ends came to 14 bases. In DNA, the CDR3 is TGCGCCAGCAGCCAAGTGGGTCAGGTCCCGGAGACCCAGTACTTC. Translating gives CASSQVGQVPETQYF.

V gene TRBV7-6 combines with J gene TRBJ2-3; D is unclear. Germline V gene lookup returns CDR1 SGHVS and CDR2 FNYEAQ. V was shortened by 5 bases and J by 4 bases, with 13 bases between the two germline ends. The CDR3 sequence is 14 residues long. As DNA, the CDR3 is TGTGCCAGCAGCCTCTTACCCCGGTCAGATACGCAGTATTTT. Translating it yields CASSLLPRSDTQYF.

The chain combines TRBV19 with TRBJ1-6, with D perhaps matching TRBD1 (5 bases). This CDR3 contains 14 residues. With 7 bases removed from V and 6 bases from J, the gap between germline ends came to 13 bases. Germline CDR1 and CDR2: LNHDA and SQIVND (reference sequence). CDR3 bases: TGTGCCAGTATGGAGGGACGGATTAATTCACCCCTCCACTTT. It specifies CASMEGRINSPLHF. The full variable domain, rest sourced from reference TRBV19 and TRBJ1-6, is DGGITQSPKYLFRKEGQNVTLSCEQNLNHDAMYWYRQDPGQGLRLIYYSQIVNDFQKGDIAEGYSVSREKKESFPLTVTSAQKNPTAFYLCASMEGRINSPLHFGNGTRLTVT.

This clone was observed a few times. The rearrangement joins TRBV9 to TRBJ1-2; possibly TRBD1 for D (6 bases). V was trimmed by 0 bases and J by 4 bases, leaving 16 bases between them. This CDR3 spans 16 amino acids. Germline values: CDR1 SGDLS, CDR2 YYNGEE. Here the CDR3 reads CASSVDWGGPGYGYTF. The CDR3 DNA follows: TGTGCCAGCAGCGTAGATTGGGGGGGGCCTGGCTATGGCTACACCTTC.

This clone was counted only a few times. The CDR3 region has the DNA TGTGCCAGCAGCCCCGGGACATCCCCCACGGAACTGTTTTTT. Translation: CASSPGTSPTELFF. The rearrangement uses TRBV9 and TRBJ1-4; maybe TRBD1 (6 bases). Trimming cost V 4 bases and J 12 bases, with 19 bases left between them. This CDR3 comprises 14 residues. Germline V gene lookup returns CDR1 SGDLS and CDR2 YYNGEE.

The rearrangement links TRBV28 to TRBJ1-2, with TRBD1 identical over 9 bases. Germline-derived CDR1 and CDR2 are MDHEN and SYDVKM. Trimming at V came to 4 bases and at J to 5 bases, leaving 11 bases not matched to a gene. The CDR3 is made up of 16 amino acids. CDR3 sequence: CASSSPGQGVQYGYTF. The CDR3 DNA follows: TGTGCCAGCAGTTCACCGGGACAGGGTGTCCAGTATGGCTACACCTTC.

The table lists this clone with a few counts. The V call is TRBV19, the J call TRBJ2-7, with 9 bases identical to TRBD1. J gave up 5 bases and V 7 bases, and 6 bases lay outside the gene matches. Germline CDR1 reads LNHDA; CDR2 reads SQIVND (reference sequence). The CDR3 consists of 13 residues. In nucleotides, the CDR3 is TGTGCCAGTAATAGGGGACAGGGCCACGAGCAGTACTTC. Amino acid sequence: CASNRGQGHEQYF.

The CDR3 sequence is CASSTGQGREKLFF. The CDR3 coding sequence is TGTGCCAGCAGTACAGGACAGGGGCGCGAAAAACTGTTTTTT. The chain links TRBV6-5 to TRBJ1-4; 9 bases are shared with TRBD1. V was clipped by 5 bases and J by 8 bases; unmatched bases: 6. Germline V lookup: CDR1 MNHEY, CDR2 SVGAGI. The CDR3 length is 14 residues.

This chain links TRBV20-1 with TRBJ1-2, with D tentatively TRBD1 (6 bases). Per germline, CDR1 DFQATT and CDR2 SNEGSKA (reference sequence). Between the trimmed V and J ends, which lost 5 bases and 7 bases, there was a span of 11 bases. The CDR3 has 11 amino acids. The CDR3 nucleotides read TGCAGTGCTCGTCAGGGGACTGGCTACACCTTC. Translation gives CSARQGTGYTF.

The sample holds a few counts of this clone. The chain employs TRBV28 and TRBJ1-2; 8 bases are shared with TRBD1. Germline CDR1 is MDHEN and CDR2 is SYDVKM. The CDR3 length is 13 residues. V lost 7 bases and J lost 10; bases outside the gene matches: 11. The CDR3 DNA follows: TGTGCCAGCATCTCCGGGACAGGCAGGGACTACACCTTC. This encodes CASISGTGRDYTF.

This clone was counted between two and nine times. V usage is TRBV1 and J usage is TRBJ2-5; the table's D call, TRBD2, has no DNA check behind it. TRBV1 is classified as a pseudogene. The CDR3 totals 14 residues. CDR3 in amino acids: CTSSLRRGKETQYF. CDR3 nucleotide sequence: TGCACCAGCAGCCTCCGCCGCGGGAAAGAGACCCAGTACTTC.

This clone was recorded a few times. V gene TRBV9 combines with J gene TRBJ2-6; maybe TRBD1 (5 bases). V lost 3 bases, J lost 0 bases, and 10 bases lay in between. The CDR3 has 16 amino acids. Germline lookup yields CDR1 SGDLS and CDR2 YYNGEE. CDR3 coding DNA: TGTGCCAGCAGCGCCATCGGACACTCTGGGGCCAACGTCCTGACTTTC. This sequence encodes CASSAIGHSGANVLTF.

CDR3 in amino acids: CASRHGGSGGYTQYF. The CDR3 DNA sequence: TGTGCCAGCAGACACGGGGGGTCCGGTGGATATACGCAGTATTTT. The chain uses TRBV6-5 and TRBJ2-3; TRBD2 matches at 7 bases. Germline CDR1 reads MNHEY; CDR2 reads SVGAGI. The CDR3 runs to 15 residues. The V and J ends lost 6 bases and 7 bases, in that order; junction bases with no gene match: 13.